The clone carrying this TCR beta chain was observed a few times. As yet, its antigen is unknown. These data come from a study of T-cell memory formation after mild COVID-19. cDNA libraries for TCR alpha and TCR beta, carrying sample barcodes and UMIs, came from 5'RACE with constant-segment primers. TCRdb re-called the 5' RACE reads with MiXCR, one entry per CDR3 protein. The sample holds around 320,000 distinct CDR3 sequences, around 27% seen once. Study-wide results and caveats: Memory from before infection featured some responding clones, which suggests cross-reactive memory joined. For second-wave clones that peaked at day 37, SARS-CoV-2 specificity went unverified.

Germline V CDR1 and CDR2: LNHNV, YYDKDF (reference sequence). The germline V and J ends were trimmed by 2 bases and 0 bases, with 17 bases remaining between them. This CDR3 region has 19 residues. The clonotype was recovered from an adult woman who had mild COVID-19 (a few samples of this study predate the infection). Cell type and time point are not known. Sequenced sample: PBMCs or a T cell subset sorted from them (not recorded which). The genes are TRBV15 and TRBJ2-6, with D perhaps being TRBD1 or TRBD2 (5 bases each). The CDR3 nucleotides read TGTGCCACCAGCAGACCAGGCGAAGGGACCTTCTCTGGGGCCAACGTCCTGACTTTC. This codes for CATSRPGEGTFSGANVLTF.